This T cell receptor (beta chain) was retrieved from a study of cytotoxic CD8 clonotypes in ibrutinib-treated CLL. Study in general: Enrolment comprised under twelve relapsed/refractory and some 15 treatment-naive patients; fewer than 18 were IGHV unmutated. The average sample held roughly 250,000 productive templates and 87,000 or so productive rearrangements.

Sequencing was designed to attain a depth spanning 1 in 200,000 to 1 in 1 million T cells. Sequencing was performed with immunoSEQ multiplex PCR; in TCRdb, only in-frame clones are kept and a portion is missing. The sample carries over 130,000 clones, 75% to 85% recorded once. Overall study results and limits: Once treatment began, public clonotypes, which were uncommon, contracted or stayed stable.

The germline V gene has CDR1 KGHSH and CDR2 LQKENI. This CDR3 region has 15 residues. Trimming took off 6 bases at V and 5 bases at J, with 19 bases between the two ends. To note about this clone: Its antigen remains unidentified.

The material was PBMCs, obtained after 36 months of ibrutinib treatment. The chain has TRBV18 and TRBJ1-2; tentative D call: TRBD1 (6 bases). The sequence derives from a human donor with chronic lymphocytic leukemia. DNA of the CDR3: TGTGCCAGCTCCGAATCACACCAGGGGAGATATGGCTACACCTTC. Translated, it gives CASSESHQGRYGYTF.